The text below deals with one T cell receptor beta chain. The CDR3 contains 14 residues. J gave up 7 bases and V 5 bases, and 9 bases lay outside the gene matches. Germline V CDR1 and CDR2: SGDLS, YYNGEE. Libraries were prepared by immunoSEQ multiplex PCR; TCRdb keeps only in-frame clonotypes and omits some of them. This table holds over 85,000 clones, roughly 79% found once. This sample was included in a study of blood T cell repertoires in COVID-19. Whole-study context: Sources were T cells, B-cell-depleted T cells, or PBMCs; the material itself was cDNA or gDNA.

The origin of this receptor is a woman older than 75 with active or convalescent COVID-19. Material for sequencing was peripheral blood. This chain connects TRBV9 to TRBJ2-3, with 8 nucleotides matching TRBD2. CDR3 coding DNA: TGTGCCAGCAGTTCCGGGACTAGTACGAATACGCAGTATTTT. This codes for CASSSGTSTNTQYF.